The 13 T cell receptor beta chains below all came from one sample that was sequenced in a study of cytomegalovirus exposure and HLA in healthy donors. Primers for the PCR totalled 60 Vbeta and 13 Jbeta. Repertoires were generated with immunoSEQ multiplex PCR, while TCRdb's copy carries only in-frame clones and drops some. Of over 100,000 clones in the sample, approximately 70% were seen once. The specimen sequenced was PBMCs. Receptor source: a woman younger than 45 in good health and CMV-seronegative.

The chain couples TRBV6-6 to TRBJ2-7; D is ambiguous. Germline CDR1 is MNHNY and CDR2 is SVGAGI (reference sequence). Trimming shortened V by 3 bases and J by 2 bases, and 5 bases separated the two germline ends. This CDR3 is 12 amino acids long. This CDR3 reads CASSYGTYEQYF. DNA for the CDR3: TGTGCCAGCAGTTATGGCACCTACGAGCAGTACTTC.

CDR3: CAWSVKERVGNEKLFF. DNA for the CDR3: TGTGCCTGGAGTGTGAAGGAGCGAGTAGGTAATGAAAAACTGTTTTTT. The chain combines TRBV30 with TRBJ1-4; no definite D call. Germline loops: CDR1 GTSNPN, CDR2 SVGIG (reference sequence). Deletions cut 0 bases from V and 4 bases from J, with 15 bases between. The CDR3 runs 16 residues.

This sequence joins TRBV18 and TRBJ1-2; 7 positions match TRBD1. This CDR3 has 16 amino acids. V lost 3 bases to trimming and J lost 3 bases; unmatched junction nucleotides: 10. Germline lookup yields CDR1 KGHSH and CDR2 LQKENI. The CDR3 region is CASSPTPGTEDYGYTF. The CDR3 nucleotides read TGTGCCAGCTCACCGACCCCCGGGACAGAGGACTATGGCTACACCTTC.

This clone was counted a few times. The rearrangement links TRBV5-6 to TRBJ2-5; D possibly corresponds to TRBD1 (6 bases). Deletions cut 3 bases from V and 2 bases from J, with 8 bases between. There are 13 residues in the CDR3. The germline V gene encodes CDR1 SGHDT and CDR2 YYEEEE. The CDR3 DNA follows: TGTGCCAGCAGCTCTCAGGGGCAAGAGACCCAGTACTTC. Translation: CASSSQGQETQYF.

The rearrangement uses TRBV4-2 and TRBJ1-2; TRBD1 might be the D (6 bases). V lost 1 base and J 2 bases, leaving 11 bases between the germline ends. CDR1 is LGHNA, CDR2 YNFKEQ, per germline. The CDR3 runs 15 residues. The CDR3, as DNA: TGTGCCAGCAGCCAAGGGACAGTCCTGAACTATGGCTACACCTTC. As protein: CASSQGTVLNYGYTF.

The rearrangement joins TRBV6-5 to TRBJ1-1, with D possibly matching TRBD1 (6 bases). V was clipped by 5 bases and J by 10 bases, with 23 bases between them. CDR1 is MNHEY and CDR2 is SVGAGI in the germline V gene. The CDR3 runs to 15 residues. The CDR3 sequence is CASSTGTSQGGGAFF. CDR3 in DNA: TGTGCCAGCAGTACCGGAACCTCACAGGGAGGGGGAGCTTTCTTT.

This clone occurred once. The limits of the CDR3 on the DNA are not certain, so only TCRdb's listed CDR3 is given. The chain links TRBV27 to TRBJ1-6. The length of the CDR3 is 13 amino acids, counting both ends. The germline CDR1 and CDR2 sequences are MNHEY and SMNVEV (reference sequence). This chain's CDR3 is CASSSSGNSPLHF.

The genes are TRBV5-1 and TRBJ1-4, with 7 bases aligning to TRBD1. The J segment lost 8 bases and the V segment lost 2 bases, leaving 9 bases of the junction unmatched. Germline V lookup: CDR1 SGHRS, CDR2 YFSETQ. The CDR3 spans 15 residues. The CDR3 coding sequence is TGCGCCAGCAGCTTTCGGACAGGAACCCAAGAAAAACTGTTTTTT. Translated: CASSFRTGTQEKLFF.

This chain links TRBV27 with TRBJ2-5; D gene ambiguous. Trimming removed 0 bases at V and 4 bases at J, with 9 bases between. Germline V gives CDR1 MNHEY, CDR2 SMNVEV (reference sequence). There are 14 residues in the CDR3. The CDR3 DNA reads TGTGCCAGCAGTTTATCTGGTACGCGAGAGACCCAGTACTTC. Amino acid sequence: CASSLSGTRETQYF.

The CDR3 is CASSLALAGPSYEQYF. The CDR3 DNA reads as TGTGCCAGCTCCCTAGCACTAGCGGGTCCCTCCTACGAGCAGTACTTC. This chain uses TRBV18 with TRBJ2-7; 9 bases fit TRBD2. Germline V gene lookup returns CDR1 KGHSH and CDR2 LQKENI. This CDR3 contains 16 residues. V lost 6 bases and J lost 0; bases outside the gene matches: 9.

This clone was observed once. The rearrangement links TRBV5-1 to TRBJ1-1; TRBD1 is a possible D gene (5 bases). This CDR3 is built from 14 residues. Trimming removed 4 bases from V and 5 bases from J, with 15 bases in between. The germline gives CDR1 SGHRS, CDR2 YFSETQ. CDR3 bases: TGCGCCAGCAGCCGACTTCAGGGTAATACTGAAGCTTTCTTT. It codes for CASSRLQGNTEAFF.

V and J are TRBV7-6 and TRBJ2-7; possible D gene TRBD2, 6 bases. Germline V gene sequence: CDR1 SGHVS, CDR2 FNYEAQ. Between the trimmed V and J ends, which lost 5 bases and 6 bases, there was a span of 17 bases. This CDR3 is built from 14 residues. CDR3 in amino acids: CASSRGISPSEQYF. CDR3 in DNA: TGTGCCAGCAGCCGGGGGATTTCTCCAAGCGAGCAGTACTTC. The full variable domain, completed using reference TRBV7-6 and TRBJ2-7, is GAGVSQSPRYKVTKRGQDVALRCDPISGHVSLYWYRQALGQGPEFLTYFNYEAQQDKSGLPNDRFSAERPEGSISTLTIQRTEQRDSAMYRCASSRGISPSEQYFGPGTRLTVT.

The table lists this clone with a count of one. The DNA of the CDR3 is TGTGCCAGCTCAGAGACAGGGTTTCAGCCCCAGCATTTT. Protein sequence: CASSETGFQPQHF. This chain connects TRBV18 to TRBJ1-5; 7 bases fit TRBD1. The CDR3 has 13 residues. Germline V gene sequence: CDR1 KGHSH, CDR2 LQKENI. The V and J ends lost 5 bases and 6 bases, in that order; junction bases with no gene match: 4.